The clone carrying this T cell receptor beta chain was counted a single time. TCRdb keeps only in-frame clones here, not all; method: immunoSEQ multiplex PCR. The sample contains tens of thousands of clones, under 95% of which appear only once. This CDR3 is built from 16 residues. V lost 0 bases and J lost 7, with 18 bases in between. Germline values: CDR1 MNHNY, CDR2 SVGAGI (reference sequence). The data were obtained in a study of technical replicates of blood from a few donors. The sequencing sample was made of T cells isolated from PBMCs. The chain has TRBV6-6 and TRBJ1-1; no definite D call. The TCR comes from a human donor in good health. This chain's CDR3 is CASSYSPKGPGSEAFF. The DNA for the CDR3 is TGTGCCAGCAGTTACTCTCCCAAGGGCCCCGGGAGTGAAGCTTTCTTT.